These 27 T cell receptor beta chains originate from one sample sequenced in a study of blood T cell repertoires in COVID-19. Here immunoSEQ multiplex PCR was the method, and the copy in TCRdb shows in-frame clones only, minus some. The sample comprises 150,000 to 160,000 clones, 78% of which are singletons, and roughly 1.5% rests with the top ten. Material for sequencing was peripheral blood. These receptors all come from a man older than 75 with acute or convalescent COVID-19.

The V gene is TRBV18, the J gene TRBJ1-1; D is possibly TRBD1 (5 bases). The CDR3 has 15 residues. CDR1 and CDR2 (germline): KGHSH, LQKENI. The germline V and J ends were trimmed by 4 bases and 5 bases, with 17 bases remaining between them. CDR3: CASSREAGGRTEAFF. The CDR3 DNA follows: TGTGCCAGCTCACGTGAGGCGGGGGGAAGGACTGAAGCTTTCTTT.

The V and J genes are TRBV3-1 (or the pseudogene TRBV3-2) and TRBJ2-2, with D hard to call. V was pared by 1 base and J by 6 bases, with 3 bases between. Germline loops: CDR1 LGHDT, CDR2 YNNKEL (reference sequence). The CDR3 totals 12 residues. CDR3 loop: CASSQGPGELFF. As DNA, the CDR3 is TGTGCCAGCAGCCAAGGGCCCGGGGAGCTGTTTTTT.

The V and J genes are TRBV3-1 (or the pseudogene TRBV3-2) and TRBJ2-7, with D possibly TRBD2 on 6 matching bases. The CDR3 extends over 14 amino acids. Germline values: CDR1 LGHDT, CDR2 YNNKEL (reference sequence). V lost 1 base and J 7 bases, leaving 14 bases between the germline ends. CDR3 in amino acids: CASSQGQGGQEQYF. The CDR3 coding sequence is TGTGCCAGCAGCCAAGGTCAGGGAGGCCAGGAGCAGTACTTC.

The chain links TRBV6-4 to TRBJ2-5; weak D call: TRBD2 (6 bases). CDR3 length equals 17 residues. Trimming pared 6 bases from V and 5 bases from J, leaving 25 bases between. Germline CDR1 reads MRHNA; CDR2 reads SNTAGT. CDR3 sequence reads: CASRTEITRGGCETQYF. For the CDR3, the DNA is TGTGCCAGCAGGACGGAAATTACGCGGGGCGGTTGCGAGACCCAGTACTTC.

The rearrangement joins TRBV6-1 to TRBJ2-7; the D gene is possibly TRBD2 (5 bases). This CDR3 is built from 14 residues. V was cut by 1 base and J by 3 bases, with 10 bases left in between. In germline, CDR1 is MNHNS, CDR2 SASEGT. In nucleotides, the CDR3 is TGTGCCAGCAGTGAAGGTGGACGGGACTACGAGCAGTACTTC. Protein product: CASSEGGRDYEQYF.

The V gene is TRBV7-9, the J gene TRBJ1-1, with a tentative D call TRBD1 (6 bases). Germline CDR1 and CDR2: SEHNR and FQNEAQ (reference sequence). This CDR3 spans 14 amino acids. V lost 7 bases to trimming and J lost 7 bases, with 19 bases between them. CDR3 nucleotide sequence: TGTGCCAGCACCATAGGGGGGGTAATCCGTGAAGCTTTCTTT. Amino acid sequence: CASTIGGVIREAFF.

This chain connects TRBV4-3 to TRBJ1-1; tentative D call: TRBD1 (5 bases). Germline CDR1 is LGHNA and CDR2 is YSLEER. CDR3 length equals 14 residues. Between the trimmed V and J ends, which lost 3 bases and 3 bases, there was a span of 11 bases. The CDR3 spells CASSQGGRDTEAFF. In nucleotides, the CDR3 is TGCGCCAGCAGCCAGGGGGGGAGGGACACTGAAGCTTTCTTT.

This clone was picked up a small number of times. The J gene is TRBJ1-2, the V gene TRBV11-3; 8 bases agree with TRBD1. The CDR3 loop spans 16 amino acids. Germline V gives CDR1 SGHNT, CDR2 YENEEA. Trimming took 1 base from V and 4 from J; bases not matched to a gene: 8. The CDR3 DNA reads as TGTGCCAGCAGCTTAGGTTTTTCAGGGGGCTCCTATGGCTACACCTTC. It specifies CASSLGFSGGSYGYTF.

The genes are TRBV6-5 and TRBJ1-1; D may be TRBD1 (6 bases). Germline assignment: CDR1 MNHEY and CDR2 SVGAGI. The CDR3 runs 14 residues. V lost 6 bases to trimming and J lost 4 bases, with 15 bases between them. This CDR3 reads CASRTPRGSTEAFF. In DNA form, the CDR3 reads TGTGCCAGCAGAACGCCCAGGGGAAGCACTGAAGCTTTCTTT.

V is TRBV6-5 and J is TRBJ1-2; D remains unclear. The CDR3 is made up of 11 amino acids. The germline V gene encodes CDR1 MNHEY and CDR2 SVGAGI. V lost 8 bases, J lost 7 bases, and 11 bases lay in between. The DNA of the CDR3 is TGTGCCAGCCTCCTCGGGTTTGGCTACACCTTC. This codes for CASLLGFGYTF.

V usage is TRBV13 and J usage is TRBJ2-3; maybe TRBD1 (5 bases). Germline V gives CDR1 PRHDT, CDR2 FYEKMQ (reference sequence). Trimming removed 5 bases from V and 5 bases from J, with 11 bases in between. The CDR3 has 13 residues. The CDR3 DNA sequence: TGTGCCAGCAGCCCAGGGTCTGAAGATACGCAGTATTTT. Protein product: CASSPGSEDTQYF.

Turning to this clone: Other DNA sequences of this sample code for an identical CDR3. V is TRBV5-1 and J is TRBJ2-5; D perhaps matches TRBD1 (6 bases). CDR1 and CDR2 (germline): SGHRS, YFSETQ. The V gene lost 0 bases and the J gene lost 5 bases, with 11 bases spanning the gap. The CDR3 consists of 14 residues. The CDR3 sequence: CASSLGQGRETQYF. The CDR3, as DNA: TGCGCCAGCAGCTTGGGGCAGGGGCGGGAGACCCAGTACTTC.

This chain joins TRBV7-3 and TRBJ1-2; D is unresolved. This CDR3 spans 15 amino acids. Trimming pared 1 base from V and 4 bases from J, leaving 13 bases between. The germline CDR1 and CDR2 sequences are SGHTA and FQGTGA. The CDR3 DNA reads as TGTGCCAGCAGCTTAAACGGGGTTGGGGTCTATGGCTACACCTTC. It translates to CASSLNGVGVYGYTF.

This chain joins TRBV9 and TRBJ1-2; D is possibly TRBD1 (6 bases). Germline V gene sequence: CDR1 SGDLS, CDR2 YYNGEE. The CDR3 is 14 amino acids. Trimming left V 0 bases short and J 6 bases short, with 12 bases between. CDR3 DNA sequence: TGTGCCAGCAGCGTAGATGGGGGGGCGCATGGCTACACCTTC. Translating it yields CASSVDGGAHGYTF.

The J gene is TRBJ1-4, the V gene TRBV5-8, with D tentatively TRBD1 (5 bases). The V end was cut by 0 bases, the J end by 8 bases, with 14 bases between. CDR3 length: 15 amino acids. Germline V gene data show CDR1 as SGHTS and CDR2 as YDEGEE. This chain's CDR3 is CASSLGEGQLEKLFF. As DNA, the CDR3 is TGTGCCAGCAGCTTGGGGGAGGGGCAGTTGGAAAAACTGTTTTTT.

This clone came up a few times. The rearrangement links TRBV18 to TRBJ1-1; weak D call: TRBD1 (5 bases). Germline loops: CDR1 KGHSH, CDR2 LQKENI. V was shortened by 6 bases and J by 1 base, with 12 bases between the two germline ends. The CDR3 extends over 14 amino acids. In DNA, the CDR3 is TGTGCCAGCTCCCTCGGACATTCGAACACTGAAGCTTTCTTT. It is translated as CASSLGHSNTEAFF.

V is TRBV7-2 and J is TRBJ1-1, with TRBD1 as a possible D gene (5 bases). The germline CDR1 and CDR2 sequences are SGHTA and FQGNSA. V lost 1 base and J lost 10, with 16 bases in between. The CDR3 is made up of 14 amino acids. The chain's CDR3 is CASSLVEQALSAFF. The CDR3 nucleotides are TGTGCCAGCAGCTTAGTCGAACAGGCACTGTCAGCTTTCTTT.

V is TRBV29-1 and J is TRBJ2-7; possible D gene TRBD1, 5 bases. This CDR3 spans 12 amino acids. V was cut by 7 bases and J by 2 bases, with 12 bases left in between. CDR1 and CDR2 (germline): SQVTM, ANQGSEA. As DNA, the CDR3 is TGCAGCGCAGGACAACAAACCTACGAGCAGTACTTC. It yields the protein CSAGQQTYEQYF.

This clone has only a few counts. This chain uses TRBV5-1 with TRBJ1-2, with 9 bases lining up with TRBD1. Germline trimming cut 4 bases from V and 8 bases from J; bases unmatched to any gene: 9. CDR3 size: 14 residues. Germline CDR1 and CDR2: SGHRS and YFSETQ. The CDR3 reads CASSPQQGAQGYTF. The DNA for the CDR3 is TGCGCCAGCAGCCCTCAACAGGGGGCGCAAGGCTACACCTTC.

J is TRBJ2-7 and V is TRBV6-5; maybe TRBD2 (6 bases). Germline CDR1 MNHEY, CDR2 SVGAGI. The CDR3 is 13 residues long. Trimming cost V 5 bases and J 2 bases, with 10 bases left between them. CDR3 sequence: CASSRLDTYEQYV. In DNA, the CDR3 is TGTGCCAGCAGTCGACTAGACACCTACGAGCAGTACGTC.

In this sample, this clone turned up a few times. CDR3 region: CATSDRGASADTQYF. CDR3 DNA sequence: TGTGCCACCAGTGATCGGGGGGCAAGTGCAGATACGCAGTATTTT. The chain is built from TRBV24-1 and TRBJ2-3; TRBD2 might be the D (7 bases). CDR3 length equals 15 residues. V was trimmed by 3 bases and J by 4 bases, leaving 13 bases between them. The germline CDR1 and CDR2 sequences are KGHDR and SFDVKD.

V is TRBV2 and J is TRBJ2-7; 9 nucleotides align to TRBD1. V lost 3 bases, J lost 2 bases, and 5 bases stayed unmatched. The germline CDR1 and CDR2 sequences are SNHLY and FYNNEI. The CDR3 runs to 15 residues. The CDR3: CASSDGDRVAYEQYF. The CDR3 bases are TGTGCCAGCAGTGACGGGGACAGGGTGGCCTACGAGCAGTACTTC.

CDR3 sequence reads: CASSFRKLILSYEQYF. CDR3 coding DNA: TGTGCCAGCAGTTTCAGGAAGCTCATCCTCTCCTACGAGCAGTACTTC. The rearrangement joins TRBV28 to TRBJ2-7; D not resolved. The V and J ends lost 3 bases and 0 bases respectively, with 15 bases between them. The CDR3 sequence is 16 residues long. Germline values: CDR1 MDHEN, CDR2 SYDVKM.

Here the CDR3 reads CASSTSSYEQYV. The CDR3 DNA is TGTGCCAGCAGCACTAGTTCCTACGAGCAGTACGTC. This chain joins TRBV5-6 and TRBJ2-7, with D perhaps TRBD2 (5 bases). Germline CDR1 SGHDT, CDR2 YYEEEE. V was cut by 4 bases and J by 1 base, with 6 bases left in between. CDR3 length: 12 residues.

The sample holds a few counts of this clone. The rearrangement uses TRBV25-1 and TRBJ1-2, with D maybe TRBD1 (5 bases). The CDR3 length is 14 residues. The V end lost 5 bases, the J end lost 0 bases, and 10 bases lay between the germline ends. Germline V gives CDR1 MGHDK, CDR2 SYGVNS. The chain's CDR3 is CASSPEGPNYGYTF. Here the CDR3 DNA reads TGTGCCAGCAGTCCGGAGGGGCCTAACTATGGCTACACCTTC.

DNA for the CDR3: TGTGCCAGCAGCCCCCCAGGTGCGCAGCACGAAAAACTGTTTTTT. Residues: CASSPPGAQHEKLFF. This chain uses TRBV6-5 with TRBJ1-4; D is unclear. Germline loops: CDR1 MNHEY, CDR2 SVGAGI. Trimming stripped 6 bases from V and 8 bases from J, with 19 bases between. This CDR3 contains 15 residues.

This chain uses TRBV9 with TRBJ2-1, with D possibly matching TRBD2 (6 bases). Trimming took 0 bases from V and 9 from J, leaving 13 bases between them. The CDR3 sequence is 14 residues long. Germline V CDR1 and CDR2: SGDLS, YYNGEE. CDR3 sequence (DNA): TGTGCCAGCAGCGTAGCCGGACTAATGTCTGAGCAGTTCTTC. Translating it yields CASSVAGLMSEQFF. Full variable domain (missing parts from reference TRBV9 and TRBJ2-1): DSGVTQTPKHLITATGQRVTLRCSPRSGDLSVYWYQQSLDQGLQFLIQYYNGEERAKGNILERFSAQQFPDLHSELNLSSLELGDSALYFCASSVAGLMSEQFFGPGTRLTVL.